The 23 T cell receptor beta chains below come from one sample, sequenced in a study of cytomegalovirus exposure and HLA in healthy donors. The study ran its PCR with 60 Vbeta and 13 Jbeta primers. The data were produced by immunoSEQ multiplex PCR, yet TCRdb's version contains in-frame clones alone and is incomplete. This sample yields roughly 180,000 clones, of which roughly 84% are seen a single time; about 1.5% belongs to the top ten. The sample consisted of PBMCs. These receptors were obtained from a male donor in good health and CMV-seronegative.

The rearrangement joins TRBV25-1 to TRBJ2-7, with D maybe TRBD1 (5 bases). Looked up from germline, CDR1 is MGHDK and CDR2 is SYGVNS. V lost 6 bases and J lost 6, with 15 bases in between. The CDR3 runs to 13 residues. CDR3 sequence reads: CASSYRQQGEQYF. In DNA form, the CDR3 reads TGTGCCAGCAGCTACAGACAGCAGGGCGAGCAGTACTTC.

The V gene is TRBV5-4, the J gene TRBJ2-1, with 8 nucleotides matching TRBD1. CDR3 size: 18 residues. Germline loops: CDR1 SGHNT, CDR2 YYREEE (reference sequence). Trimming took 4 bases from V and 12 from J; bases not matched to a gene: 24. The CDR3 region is CASSPGTGGGGSGTLQFF. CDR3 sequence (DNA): TGTGCCAGCAGCCCGGGGACAGGTGGGGGTGGTTCAGGTACTTTGCAGTTCTTC.

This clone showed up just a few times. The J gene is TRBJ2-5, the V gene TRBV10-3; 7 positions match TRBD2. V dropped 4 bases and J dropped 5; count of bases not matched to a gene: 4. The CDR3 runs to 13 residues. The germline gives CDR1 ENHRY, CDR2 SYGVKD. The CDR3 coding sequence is TGTGCCATCAGTGGGGGACTATCGGAGACCCAGTACTTC. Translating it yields CAISGGLSETQYF.

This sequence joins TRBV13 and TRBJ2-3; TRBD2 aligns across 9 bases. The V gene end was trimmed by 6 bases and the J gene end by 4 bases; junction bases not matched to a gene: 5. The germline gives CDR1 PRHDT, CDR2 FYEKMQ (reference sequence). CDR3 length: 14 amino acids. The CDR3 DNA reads TGTGCCAGCAGAGTTAGCGGGAGCCCAGATACGCAGTATTTT. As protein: CASRVSGSPDTQYF. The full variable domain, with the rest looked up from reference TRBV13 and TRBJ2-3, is AAGVIQSPRHLIKEKRETATLKCYPIPRHDTVYWYQQGPGQDPQFLISFYEKMQSDKGSIPDRFSAQQFSDYHSELNMSSLELGDSALYFCASRVSGSPDTQYFGPGTRLTVL.

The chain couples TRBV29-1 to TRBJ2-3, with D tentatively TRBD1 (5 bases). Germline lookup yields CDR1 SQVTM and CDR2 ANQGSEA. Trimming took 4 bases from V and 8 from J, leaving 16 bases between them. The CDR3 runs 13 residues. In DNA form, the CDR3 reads TGCAGCGTTGTCGTCACAGGCAAAATTACGCAGTATTTT. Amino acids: CSVVVTGKITQYF.

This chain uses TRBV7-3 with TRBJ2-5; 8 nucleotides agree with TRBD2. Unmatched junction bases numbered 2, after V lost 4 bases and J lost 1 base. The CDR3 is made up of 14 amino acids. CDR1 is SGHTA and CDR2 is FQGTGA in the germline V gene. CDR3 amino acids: CASSSGTSQETQYF. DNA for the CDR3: TGTGCCAGCAGCTCCGGGACTAGCCAAGAGACCCAGTACTTC.

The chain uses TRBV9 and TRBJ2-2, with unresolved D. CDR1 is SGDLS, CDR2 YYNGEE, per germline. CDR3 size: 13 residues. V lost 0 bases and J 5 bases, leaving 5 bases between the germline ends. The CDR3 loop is CASSVESTGELFF. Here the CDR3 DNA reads TGTGCCAGCAGCGTAGAATCAACCGGGGAGCTGTTTTTT.

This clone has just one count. CDR3 protein: CASSELSDTQYF. Here the CDR3 DNA reads TGTGCCAGCAGTGAACTCTCAGATACGCAGTATTTT. J is TRBJ2-3 and V is TRBV2; D is uncertain. The ends were cut back, 2 bases at V and 4 bases at J, with 4 bases in the middle. Germline V gives CDR1 SNHLY, CDR2 FYNNEI. This CDR3 has 12 amino acids.

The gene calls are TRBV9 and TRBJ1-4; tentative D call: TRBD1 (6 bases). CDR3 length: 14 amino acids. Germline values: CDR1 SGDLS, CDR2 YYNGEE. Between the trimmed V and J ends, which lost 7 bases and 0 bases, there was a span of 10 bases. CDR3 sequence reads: CASQQGPTNEKLFF. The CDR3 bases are TGTGCCAGCCAACAGGGTCCAACTAATGAAAAACTGTTTTTT.

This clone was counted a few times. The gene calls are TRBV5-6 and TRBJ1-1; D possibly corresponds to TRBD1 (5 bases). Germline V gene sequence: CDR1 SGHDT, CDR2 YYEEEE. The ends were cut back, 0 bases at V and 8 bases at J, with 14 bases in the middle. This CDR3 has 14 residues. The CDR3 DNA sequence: TGTGCCAGCAGCTTGGGACAGTGGTTTTTAGAAGCTTTCTTT. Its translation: CASSLGQWFLEAFF.

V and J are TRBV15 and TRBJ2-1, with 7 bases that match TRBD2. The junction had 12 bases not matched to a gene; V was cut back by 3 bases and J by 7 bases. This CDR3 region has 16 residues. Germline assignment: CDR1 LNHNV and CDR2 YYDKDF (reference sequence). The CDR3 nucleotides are TGTGCCACCAGCAGCCTCGGGGGGACCTTTCTTAATGAGCAGTTCTTC. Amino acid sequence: CATSSLGGTFLNEQFF. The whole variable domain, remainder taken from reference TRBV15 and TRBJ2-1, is DAMVIQNPRYQVTQFGKPVTLSCSQTLNHNVMYWYQQKSSQAPKLLFHYYDKDFNNEADTPDNFQSRRPNTSFCFLDIRSPGLGDTAMYLCATSSLGGTFLNEQFFGPGTRLTVL.

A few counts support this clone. CDR3 DNA: TGTGCCAGCAGCAAAGAAATTCGGGGGGCGAACACCGGGGAGCTGTTTTTT. It specifies CASSKEIRGANTGELFF. The chain employs TRBV21-1 and TRBJ2-2; no check of the table's D call, TRBD2, against the DNA was made. TRBV21-1 is a pseudogene locus. This CDR3 comprises 17 residues.

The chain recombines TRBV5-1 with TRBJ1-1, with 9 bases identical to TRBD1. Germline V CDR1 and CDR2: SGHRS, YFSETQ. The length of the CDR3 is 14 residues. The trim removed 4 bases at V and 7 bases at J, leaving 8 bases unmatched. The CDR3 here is CASSEPGQGSEAFF. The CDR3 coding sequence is TGCGCCAGCAGCGAACCGGGACAGGGCAGTGAAGCTTTCTTT. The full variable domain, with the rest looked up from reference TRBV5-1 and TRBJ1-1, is KAGVTQTPRYLIKTRGQQVTLSCSPISGHRSVSWYQQTPGQGLQFLFEYFSETQRNKGNFPGRFSGRQFSNSRSEMNVSTLELGDSALYLCASSEPGQGSEAFFGQGTRLTVV.

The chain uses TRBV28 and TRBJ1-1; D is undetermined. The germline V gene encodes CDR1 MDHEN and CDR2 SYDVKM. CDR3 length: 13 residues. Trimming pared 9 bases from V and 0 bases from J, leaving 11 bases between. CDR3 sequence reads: CASINYMNTEAFF. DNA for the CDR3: TGTGCCAGTATCAACTACATGAACACTGAAGCTTTCTTT.

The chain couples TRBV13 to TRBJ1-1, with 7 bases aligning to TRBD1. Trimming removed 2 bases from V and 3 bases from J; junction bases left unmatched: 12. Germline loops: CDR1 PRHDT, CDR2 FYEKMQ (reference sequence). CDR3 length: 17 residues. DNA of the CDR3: TGTGCCAGCAGCTTAAGGAATATGAGGGGGCGGCACACTGAAGCTTTCTTT. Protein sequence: CASSLRNMRGRHTEAFF. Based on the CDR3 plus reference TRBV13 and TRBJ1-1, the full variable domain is AAGVIQSPRHLIKEKRETATLKCYPIPRHDTVYWYQQGPGQDPQFLISFYEKMQSDKGSIPDRFSAQQFSDYHSELNMSSLELGDSALYFCASSLRNMRGRHTEAFFGQGTRLTVV.

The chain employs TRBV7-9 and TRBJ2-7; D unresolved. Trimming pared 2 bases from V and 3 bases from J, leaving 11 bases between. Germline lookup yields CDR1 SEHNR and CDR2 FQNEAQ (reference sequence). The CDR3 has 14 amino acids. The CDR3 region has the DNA TGTGCCAGCAGCTTAAGTGGCAGGCACTACGAGCAGTACTTC. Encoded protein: CASSLSGRHYEQYF.

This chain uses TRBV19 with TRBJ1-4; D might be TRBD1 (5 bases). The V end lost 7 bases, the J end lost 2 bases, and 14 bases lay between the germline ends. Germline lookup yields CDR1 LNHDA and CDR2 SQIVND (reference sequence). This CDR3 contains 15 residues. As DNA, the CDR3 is TGTGCCAGTAACAATATGCGACAGACTAATGAAAAACTGTTTTTT. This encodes CASNNMRQTNEKLFF.

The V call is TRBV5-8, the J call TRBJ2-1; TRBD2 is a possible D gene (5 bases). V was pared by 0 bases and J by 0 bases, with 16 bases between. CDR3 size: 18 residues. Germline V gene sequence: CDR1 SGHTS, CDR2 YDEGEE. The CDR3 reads CASSLGTAGYSSYNEQFF. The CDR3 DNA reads TGTGCCAGCAGCTTGGGGACGGCGGGCTACAGCTCCTACAATGAGCAGTTCTTC.

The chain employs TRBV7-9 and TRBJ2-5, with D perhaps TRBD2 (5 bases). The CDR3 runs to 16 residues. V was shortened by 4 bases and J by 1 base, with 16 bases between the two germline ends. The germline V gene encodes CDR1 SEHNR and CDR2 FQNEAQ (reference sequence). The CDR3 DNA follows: TGTGCCAGCAGCTCCCGGGTAGCGATTTCCCAAGAGACCCAGTACTTC. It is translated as CASSSRVAISQETQYF.

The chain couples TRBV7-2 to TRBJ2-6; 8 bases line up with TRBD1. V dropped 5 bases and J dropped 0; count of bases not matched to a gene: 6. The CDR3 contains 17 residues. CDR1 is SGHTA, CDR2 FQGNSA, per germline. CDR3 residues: CASSPGTGVSGANVLTF. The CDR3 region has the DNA TGTGCCAGCAGCCCCGGGACAGGCGTCTCTGGGGCCAACGTCCTGACTTTC. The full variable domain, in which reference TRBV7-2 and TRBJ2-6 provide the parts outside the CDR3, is GAGVSQSPSNKVTEKGKDVELRCDPISGHTALYWYRQSLGQGLEFLIYFQGNSAPDKSGLPSDRFSAERTGGSVSTLTIQRTQQEDSAVYLCASSPGTGVSGANVLTFGAGSRLTVL.

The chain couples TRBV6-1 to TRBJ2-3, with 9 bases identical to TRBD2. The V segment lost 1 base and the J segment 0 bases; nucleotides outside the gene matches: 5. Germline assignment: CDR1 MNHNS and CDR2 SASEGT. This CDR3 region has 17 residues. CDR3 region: CASSEEPSGASTDTQYF. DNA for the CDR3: TGTGCCAGCAGTGAAGAGCCTAGCGGGGCCAGCACAGATACGCAGTATTTT.

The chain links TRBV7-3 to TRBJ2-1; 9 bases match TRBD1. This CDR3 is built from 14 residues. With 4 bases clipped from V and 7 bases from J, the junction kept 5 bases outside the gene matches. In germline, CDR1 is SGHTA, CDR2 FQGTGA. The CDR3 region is CASSSGTGRNEQFF. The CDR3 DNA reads TGTGCCAGCAGCTCCGGGACAGGGAGGAATGAGCAGTTCTTC.

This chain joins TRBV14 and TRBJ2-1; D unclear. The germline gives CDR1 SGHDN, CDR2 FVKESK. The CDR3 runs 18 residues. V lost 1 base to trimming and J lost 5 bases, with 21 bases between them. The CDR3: CASSQVGYQKQKNNEQFF. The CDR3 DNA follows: TGTGCCAGCAGCCAAGTGGGCTACCAGAAGCAAAAGAACAATGAGCAGTTCTTC.